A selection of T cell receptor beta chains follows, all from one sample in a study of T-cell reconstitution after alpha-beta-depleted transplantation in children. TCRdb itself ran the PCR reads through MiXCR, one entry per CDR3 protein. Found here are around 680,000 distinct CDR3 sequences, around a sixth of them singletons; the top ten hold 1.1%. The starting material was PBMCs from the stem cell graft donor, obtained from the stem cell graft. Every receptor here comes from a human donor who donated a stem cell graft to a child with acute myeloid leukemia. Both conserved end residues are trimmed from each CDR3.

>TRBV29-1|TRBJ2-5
SVEPRLTEETQY
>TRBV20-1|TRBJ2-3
SARGLRTDTQY
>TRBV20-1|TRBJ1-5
SAGDGSNQPQH
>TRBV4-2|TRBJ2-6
ASSQEGTGTPGANVLT
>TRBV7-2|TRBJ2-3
ASSQINRGTDTQY
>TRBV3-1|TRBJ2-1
ASSQDWVYNEQF
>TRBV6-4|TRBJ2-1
ASSEFGGTNNEQF
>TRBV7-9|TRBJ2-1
ASSPPGTRSYNEQF
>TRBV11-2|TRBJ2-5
ASSWTGTGGSDETQY
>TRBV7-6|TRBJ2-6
ASSLDLQGAAGANVLT
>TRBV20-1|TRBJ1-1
SASVKTQMGEGDTEAF
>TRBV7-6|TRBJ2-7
ASSLTGDRNYEQY
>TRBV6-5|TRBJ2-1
ASSYDRNIDNEQF
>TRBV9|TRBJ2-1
ASSVGGGGQF
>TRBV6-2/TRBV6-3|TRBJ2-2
ASSDIGAGTGELF
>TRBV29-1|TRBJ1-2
RGGSSFDGYT